This entry lists 8 T cell receptor beta chains sequenced from one sample in a study of blood T cell repertoires in COVID-19. TCRdb's copy holds only in-frame clones and misses some; the assay was immunoSEQ multiplex PCR. The sample has about 68,000 clones; 70% to 80% are singletons. Material for sequencing was peripheral blood. The source is a human donor in a cohort sampled during active COVID-19.

The rearrangement links TRBV24-1 to TRBJ2-1; TRBD1 is a possible D gene (5 bases). This CDR3 spans 16 amino acids. V was shortened by 1 base and J by 7 bases, with 16 bases between the two germline ends. The germline CDR1 and CDR2 sequences are KGHDR and SFDVKD. Here the CDR3 DNA reads TGTGCCACCAGTGATTTAGGGCAGGGAAAGGGGAATGAGCAGTTCTTC. Protein product: CATSDLGQGKGNEQFF.

The rearrangement links TRBV7-2 to TRBJ1-1, with TRBD1 identical over 7 bases. CDR3 length: 15 residues. The trim removed 4 bases at V and 1 base at J, leaving 6 bases unmatched. Germline CDR1 SGHTA, CDR2 FQGNSA. The CDR3 loop reads CASSSSGTENTEAFF. The CDR3 coding sequence is TGTGCCAGCAGCTCTTCCGGGACAGAGAACACTGAAGCTTTCTTT.

The chain links TRBV30 to TRBJ2-3, with 8 bases lining up with TRBD2. V lost 0 bases to trimming and J lost 10 bases; unmatched junction nucleotides: 9. The germline CDR1 and CDR2 sequences are GTSNPN and SVGIG (reference sequence). The CDR3 is 14 residues long. CDR3 coding DNA: TGTGCCTGGAGTGTAGCGGGAGCCCTAGGGGCGCAGTATTTT. It is translated as CAWSVAGALGAQYF.

V usage is TRBV12-2 and J usage is TRBJ2-1; the listed D gene, TRBD2, was not tested against the DNA. TRBV12-2 is a pseudogene segment. The CDR3 is 20 amino acids. CDR3 amino acids: CASRLARTSGRGVKAHEQFF. The CDR3 DNA is TGTGCAAGTCGCTTAGCGAGGACTAGCGGTCGCGGAGTCAAGGCCCATGAGCAGTTCTTC.

This chain links TRBV19 with TRBJ1-2; the match to TRBD1 covers 9 bases. V trimming: 5 bases; J trimming: 1 base; junction bases outside the gene matches: 5. The CDR3 is 15 residues long. Germline CDR1 reads LNHDA; CDR2 reads SQIVND (reference sequence). The CDR3 coding sequence is TGTGCCAGTAGTGGAAAGGGACAGGGTAACTATGGCTACACCTTC. This codes for CASSGKGQGNYGYTF.

The chain employs TRBV28 and TRBJ1-2; 11 bases are shared with TRBD1. CDR1 is MDHEN and CDR2 is SYDVKM in the germline V gene. Unmatched junction bases numbered 7, after V lost 4 bases and J lost 0 bases. CDR3 length: 17 residues. DNA of the CDR3: TGTGCCAGCAGTTCCTCCGGGACAGGGGGGGCTAACTATGGCTACACCTTC. It translates to CASSSSGTGGANYGYTF.

The V gene is TRBV5-1, the J gene TRBJ1-4, with D possibly matching TRBD1 (5 bases). V shed 0 bases and J shed 1 base, with 13 bases lying between them. This CDR3 comprises 17 residues. CDR1 and CDR2 (germline): SGHRS, YFSETQ. CDR3 residues: CASSLGFSGLTNEKLFF. As DNA, the CDR3 is TGCGCCAGCAGCTTGGGGTTCTCAGGGTTAACTAATGAAAAACTGTTTTTT.

The V call is TRBV19, the J call TRBJ1-1; the D is unclear. This CDR3 comprises 14 residues. Germline V gene sequence: CDR1 LNHDA, CDR2 SQIVND (reference sequence). Trimming left V 5 bases short and J 0 bases short, with 10 bases between. The chain's CDR3 is CASSFHKMNTEAFF. In nucleotides, the CDR3 is TGTGCCAGTAGTTTTCACAAGATGAACACTGAAGCTTTCTTT.